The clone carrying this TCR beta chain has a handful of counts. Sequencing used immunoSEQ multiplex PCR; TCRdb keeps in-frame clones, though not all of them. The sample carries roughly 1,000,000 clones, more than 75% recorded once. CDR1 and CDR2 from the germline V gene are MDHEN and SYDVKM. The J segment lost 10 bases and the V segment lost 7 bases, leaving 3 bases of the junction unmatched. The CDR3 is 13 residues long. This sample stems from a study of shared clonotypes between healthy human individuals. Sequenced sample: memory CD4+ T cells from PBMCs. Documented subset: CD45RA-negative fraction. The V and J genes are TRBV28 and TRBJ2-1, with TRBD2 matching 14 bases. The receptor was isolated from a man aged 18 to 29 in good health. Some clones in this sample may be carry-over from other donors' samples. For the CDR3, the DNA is TGTGCCAGCACGGGACTAGCGGGAGTGGAGCAGTTCTTC. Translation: CASTGLAGVEQFF.